This T cell receptor (beta chain) was recorded in a study of shared clonotypes between healthy human individuals. Study findings and constraints: A reduction in generation probabilities was seen for non-shared clonotypes relative to those shared by all four donors. In this cohort, only blood was sampled, and tissue repertoires likely differ.

On this clone itself: Its antigen is currently unknown.

Sequencing was performed with immunoSEQ multiplex PCR; in TCRdb, only in-frame clones are kept and a portion is missing. The sample records more than 2,000,000 clones, over 90% being singletons. V shed 2 bases and J shed 0 bases, with 11 bases lying between them. CDR1 is MNHEY, CDR2 SVGAGI, per germline. The CDR3 sequence is 15 residues long. This clonotype was sampled from a man between 18 and 29 years old in good health. Some clones in this sample may be carry-over from other donors' samples. Sequencing used naive CD4+ T cells from PBMCs. Subset indicated: CD45RA+ positively selected. The rearrangement uses TRBV6-5 and TRBJ2-7, with D possibly matching TRBD1 (5 bases). CDR3 protein: CASSYARDSSYEQYF. For the CDR3, the DNA is TGTGCCAGCAGTTACGCCCGAGACAGCTCCTACGAGCAGTACTTC.